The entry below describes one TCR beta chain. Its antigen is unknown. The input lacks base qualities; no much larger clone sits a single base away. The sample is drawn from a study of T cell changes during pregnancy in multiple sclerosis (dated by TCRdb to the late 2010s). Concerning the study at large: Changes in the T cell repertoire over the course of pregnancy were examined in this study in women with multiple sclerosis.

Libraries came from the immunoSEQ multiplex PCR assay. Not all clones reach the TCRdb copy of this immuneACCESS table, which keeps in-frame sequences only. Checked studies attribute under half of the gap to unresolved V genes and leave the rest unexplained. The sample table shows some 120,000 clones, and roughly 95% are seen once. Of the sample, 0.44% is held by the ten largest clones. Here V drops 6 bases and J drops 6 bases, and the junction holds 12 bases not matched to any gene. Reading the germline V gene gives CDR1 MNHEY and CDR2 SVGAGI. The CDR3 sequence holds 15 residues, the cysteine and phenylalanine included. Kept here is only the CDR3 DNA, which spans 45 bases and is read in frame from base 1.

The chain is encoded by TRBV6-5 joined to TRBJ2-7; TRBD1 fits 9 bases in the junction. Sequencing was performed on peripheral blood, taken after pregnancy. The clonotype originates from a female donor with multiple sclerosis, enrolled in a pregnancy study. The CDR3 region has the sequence CASSYIGTGSVEQYF. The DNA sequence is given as TGTGCCAGCAGCTACATCGGGACAGGGTCGGTCGAGCAGTACTTC.